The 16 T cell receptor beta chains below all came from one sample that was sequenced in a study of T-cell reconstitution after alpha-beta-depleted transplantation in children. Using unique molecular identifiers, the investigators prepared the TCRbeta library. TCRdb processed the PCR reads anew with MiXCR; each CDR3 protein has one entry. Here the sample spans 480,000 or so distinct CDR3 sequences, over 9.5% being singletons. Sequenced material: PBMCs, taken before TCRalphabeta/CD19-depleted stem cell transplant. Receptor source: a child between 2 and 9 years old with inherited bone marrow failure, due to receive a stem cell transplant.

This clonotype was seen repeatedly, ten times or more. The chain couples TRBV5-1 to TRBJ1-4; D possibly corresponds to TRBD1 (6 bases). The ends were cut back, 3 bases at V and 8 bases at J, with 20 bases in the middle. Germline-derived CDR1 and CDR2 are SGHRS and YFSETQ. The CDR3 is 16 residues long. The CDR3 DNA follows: TGCGCCAGCAGCTCCGGGACAAGTGGCTCTGGGGAAAAACTGTTTTTT. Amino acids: CASSSGTSGSGEKLFF.

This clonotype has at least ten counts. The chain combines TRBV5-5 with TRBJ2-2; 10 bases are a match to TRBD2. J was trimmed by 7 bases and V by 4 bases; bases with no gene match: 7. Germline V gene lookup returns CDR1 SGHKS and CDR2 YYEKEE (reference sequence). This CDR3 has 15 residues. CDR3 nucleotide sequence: TGTGCCAGCAGCCAAGCGGGAGGGCCTGGCGGGGAGCTGTTTTTT. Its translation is CASSQAGGPGGELFF. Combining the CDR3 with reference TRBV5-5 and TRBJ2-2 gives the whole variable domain DAGVTQSPTHLIKTRGQQVTLRCSPISGHKSVSWYQQVLGQGPQFIFQYYEKEERGRGNFPDRFSARQFPNYSSELNVNALLLGDSALYLCASSQAGGPGGELFFGEGSRLTVL.

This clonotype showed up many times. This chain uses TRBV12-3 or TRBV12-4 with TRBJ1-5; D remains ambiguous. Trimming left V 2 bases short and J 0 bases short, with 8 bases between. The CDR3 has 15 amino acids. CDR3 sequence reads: CASSLWGYSNQPQHF. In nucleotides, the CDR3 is TGTGCCAGCAGTTTATGGGGATATAGCAATCAGCCCCAGCATTTT.

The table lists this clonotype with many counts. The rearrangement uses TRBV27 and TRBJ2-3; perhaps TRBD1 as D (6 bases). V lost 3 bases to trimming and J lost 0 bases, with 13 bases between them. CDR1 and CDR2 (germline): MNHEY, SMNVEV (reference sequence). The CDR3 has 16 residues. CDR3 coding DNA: TGTGCCAGCAGTTTTCTGCAGGGGACCAGCACAGATACGCAGTATTTT. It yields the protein CASSFLQGTSTDTQYF.

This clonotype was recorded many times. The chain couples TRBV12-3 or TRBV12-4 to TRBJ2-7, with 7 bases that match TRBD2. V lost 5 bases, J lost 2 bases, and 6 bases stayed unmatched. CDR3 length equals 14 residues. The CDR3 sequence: CASSLSGKPYEQYF. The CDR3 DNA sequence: TGTGCCAGCAGTCTCAGCGGGAAACCCTACGAGCAGTACTTC.

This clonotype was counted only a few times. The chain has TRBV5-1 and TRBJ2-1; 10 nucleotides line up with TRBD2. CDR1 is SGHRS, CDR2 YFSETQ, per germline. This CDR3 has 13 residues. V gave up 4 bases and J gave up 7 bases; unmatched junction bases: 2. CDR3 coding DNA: TGCGCCAGCAGCAAACTAGCGGGGAATGAGCAGTTCTTC. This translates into CASSKLAGNEQFF.

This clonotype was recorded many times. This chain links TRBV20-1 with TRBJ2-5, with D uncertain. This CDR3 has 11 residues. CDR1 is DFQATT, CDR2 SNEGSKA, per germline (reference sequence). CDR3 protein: CSEDKQETQYF. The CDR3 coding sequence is TGCAGCGAAGACAAACAAGAGACCCAGTACTTC.

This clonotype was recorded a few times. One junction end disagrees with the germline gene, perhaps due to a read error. The CDR3 region has the DNA TGTGCCAGCTCACCCGAGGGCACTAATTATGGCTACACCTTC. Amino acid sequence: CASSPEGTNYGYTF. The chain employs TRBV18 and TRBJ1-2; D remains ambiguous. The germline V gene has CDR1 KGHSH and CDR2 LQKENI. The CDR3 is 14 amino acids.

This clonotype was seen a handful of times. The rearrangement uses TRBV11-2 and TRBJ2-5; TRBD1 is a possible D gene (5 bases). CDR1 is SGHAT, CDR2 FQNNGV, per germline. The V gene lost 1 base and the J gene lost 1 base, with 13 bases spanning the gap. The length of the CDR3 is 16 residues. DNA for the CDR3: TGTGCCAGCAGCTTAGTAGGACGACAGCCCCAAGAGACCCAGTACTTC. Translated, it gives CASSLVGRQPQETQYF.

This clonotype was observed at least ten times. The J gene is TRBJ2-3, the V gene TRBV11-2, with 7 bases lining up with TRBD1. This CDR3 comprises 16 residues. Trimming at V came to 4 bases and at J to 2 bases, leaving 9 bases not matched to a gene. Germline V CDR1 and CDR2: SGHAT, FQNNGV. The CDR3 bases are TGTGCCAGCAGCTCCCGACAGGGATGGGACACAGATACGCAGTATTTT. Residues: CASSSRQGWDTDTQYF.

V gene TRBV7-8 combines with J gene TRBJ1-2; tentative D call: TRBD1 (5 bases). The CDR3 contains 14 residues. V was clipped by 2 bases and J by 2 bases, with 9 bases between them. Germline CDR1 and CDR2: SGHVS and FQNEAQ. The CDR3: CASSLSGRNYGYTF. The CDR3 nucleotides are TGTGCCAGCAGCTTATCGGGACGGAACTATGGCTACACCTTC.

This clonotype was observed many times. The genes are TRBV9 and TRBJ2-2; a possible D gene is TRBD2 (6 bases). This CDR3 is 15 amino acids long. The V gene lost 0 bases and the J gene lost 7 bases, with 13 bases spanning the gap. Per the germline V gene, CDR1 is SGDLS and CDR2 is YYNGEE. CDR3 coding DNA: TGTGCCAGCAGCGTAGGAGGAGCGGGCCTCGGGGAGCTGTTTTTT. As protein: CASSVGGAGLGELFF.

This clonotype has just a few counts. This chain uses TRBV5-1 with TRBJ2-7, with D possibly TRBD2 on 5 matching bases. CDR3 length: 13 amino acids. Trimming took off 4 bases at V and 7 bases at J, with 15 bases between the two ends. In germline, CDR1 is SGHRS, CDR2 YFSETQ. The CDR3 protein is CASSPPAGREQYF. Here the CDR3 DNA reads TGCGCCAGCAGCCCCCCGGCGGGCCGAGAGCAGTACTTC.

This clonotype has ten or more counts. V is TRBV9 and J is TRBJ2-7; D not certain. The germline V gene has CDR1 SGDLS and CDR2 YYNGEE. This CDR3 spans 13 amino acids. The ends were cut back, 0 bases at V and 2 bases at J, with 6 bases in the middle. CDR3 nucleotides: TGTGCCAGCAGCGTAGAGGGAACCTACGAGCAGTACTTC. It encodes CASSVEGTYEQYF.

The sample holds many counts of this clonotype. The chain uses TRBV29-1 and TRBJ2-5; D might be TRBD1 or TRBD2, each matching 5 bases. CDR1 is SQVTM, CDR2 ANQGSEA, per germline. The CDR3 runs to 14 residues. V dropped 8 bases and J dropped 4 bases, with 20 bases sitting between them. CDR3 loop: CSLSGTATLETQYF. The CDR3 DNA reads TGCAGCCTTTCCGGGACCGCTACTCTAGAGACCCAGTACTTC.

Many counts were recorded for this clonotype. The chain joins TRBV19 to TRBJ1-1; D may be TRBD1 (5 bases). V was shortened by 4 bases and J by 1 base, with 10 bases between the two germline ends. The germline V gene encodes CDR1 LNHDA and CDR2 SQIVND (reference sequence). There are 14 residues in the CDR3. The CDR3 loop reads CASSKGIWNTEAFF. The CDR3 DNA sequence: TGTGCCAGTAGTAAGGGGATTTGGAACACTGAAGCTTTCTTT.